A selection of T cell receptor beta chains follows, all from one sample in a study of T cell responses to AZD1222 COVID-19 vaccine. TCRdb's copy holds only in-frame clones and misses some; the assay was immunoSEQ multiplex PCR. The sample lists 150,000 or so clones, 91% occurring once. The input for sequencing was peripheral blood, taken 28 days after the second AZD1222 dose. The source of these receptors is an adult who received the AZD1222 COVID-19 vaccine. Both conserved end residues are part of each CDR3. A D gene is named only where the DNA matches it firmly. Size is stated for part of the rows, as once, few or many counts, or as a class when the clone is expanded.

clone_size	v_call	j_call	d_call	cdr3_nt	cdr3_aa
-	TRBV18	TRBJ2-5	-	TGTGCCAGCTCACCAAAGAGTAGAGACGAAGAGACCCAGTACTTC	CASSPKSRDEETQYF
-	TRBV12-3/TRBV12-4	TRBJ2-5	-	TGTGCCAGCAGTTTCCTGGAGACCCAGTACTTC	CASSFLETQYF
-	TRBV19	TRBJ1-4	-	TGTGCCAGTAGTATAGTTGAAGGAGTTGGTGAAAAACTGTTTTTT	CASSIVEGVGEKLFF
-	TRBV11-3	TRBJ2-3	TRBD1	TGTGCCAGCAGCAGCTCGACAGGGGGATGGTCAGATACGCAGTATTTT	CASSSSTGGWSDTQYF
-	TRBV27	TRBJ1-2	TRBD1	TGTGCCAGCAGTTTACAGGGACAGGGGAGACACTATGGCTACACCTTC	CASSLQGQGRHYGYTF
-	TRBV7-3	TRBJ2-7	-	TGTGCCAGCAGCCCCTCCGCGGGACAGCACTACGAGCAGTACTTC	CASSPSAGQHYEQYF
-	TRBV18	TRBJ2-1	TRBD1	TGTGCCAGCTCACCAAGGACAGGGGTTAGGGATGAGCAGTTCTTC	CASSPRTGVRDEQFF
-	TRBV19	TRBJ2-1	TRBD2	TGTGCCAGTAGTATGCGGGACTACGGCAATGAGCAGTTCTTC	CASSMRDYGNEQFF
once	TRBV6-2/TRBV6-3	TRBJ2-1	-	TGTGCCAGCAGTTACACCCCCTCAGCCTACAATGAGCAGTTCTTC	CASSYTPSAYNEQFF
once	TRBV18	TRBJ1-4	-	TGTGCCAGCTCTCTACTTGGACAGCTAAGAGGGTCCGATGAAAAACTGTTTTTT	CASSLLGQLRGSDEKLFF
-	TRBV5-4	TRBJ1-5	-	TGTGCCAGCAGTTCTGGGGGCAGCAATCAGCCCCAGCATTTT	CASSSGGSNQPQHF
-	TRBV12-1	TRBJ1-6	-	TGTGCCAGCAGCGTGGACAGGGGGAACTCTTTTGGGGATTCACCCCTCCACTTT	CASSVDRGNSFGDSPLHF
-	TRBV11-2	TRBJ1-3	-	TGTGCCAGCAGCTTAATGCGGGGAAGCTCTGGAAACACCATATATTTT	CASSLMRGSSGNTIYF
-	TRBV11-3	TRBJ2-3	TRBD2	TGTGCCAGCAGCTCCGGGGATGTGGCGGGAGGTACAGATACGCAGTATTTT	CASSSGDVAGGTDTQYF
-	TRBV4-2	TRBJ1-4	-	TGTGCCAGCAGCCAAGAGCACAGTGCAACTAATGAAAAACTGTTTTTT	CASSQEHSATNEKLFF
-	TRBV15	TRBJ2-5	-	TGTGCCACCAGCAGGGGCCAAGAGACCCAGTACTTC	CATSRGQETQYF
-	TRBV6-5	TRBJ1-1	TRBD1	TGTGCCAGCAGCATAGATAATAGACAGGGAAAAGCTTTCTTT	CASSIDNRQGKAFF
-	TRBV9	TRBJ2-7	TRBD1	TGTGCCAGCAGCGTAGAACAGGGGGCGCGGGAGCAGTACTTC	CASSVEQGAREQYF
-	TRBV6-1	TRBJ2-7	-	TGTGCCAGCAGTGAAAGGGAAGTTAACGAGCAGTACTTC	CASSEREVNEQYF
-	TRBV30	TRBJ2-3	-	TGTGCCTGGAGTCGGGGGGCGGGAGCTACGCAGTATTTT	CAWSRGAGATQYF
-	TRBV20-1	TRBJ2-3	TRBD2	TGCAGTGCTAGTCTTGAACCGGGACTAGCCACAGATACGCAGTATTTT	CSASLEPGLATDTQYF
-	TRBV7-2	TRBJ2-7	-	TGTGCCAGCAGCTCTAGGACAGATAGCTCCTACGAGCAGTACTTC	CASSSRTDSSYEQYF
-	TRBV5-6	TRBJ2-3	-	TGTGCCAGCAGCTTGGGATGGGGCGATGATACGCAGTATTTT	CASSLGWGDDTQYF
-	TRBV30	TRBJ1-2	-	TGTGCCTGGACAGGCCCTAACTATGGCTACACCTTC	CAWTGPNYGYTF
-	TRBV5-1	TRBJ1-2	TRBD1	TGCGCCAGCCGCACCGGGACAGGGGTGGGCTATGGCTACACCTTC	CASRTGTGVGYGYTF
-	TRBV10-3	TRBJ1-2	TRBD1	TGTGCCATCAGTGGACAGGGAAGGAACTATGGCTACACCTTC	CAISGQGRNYGYTF
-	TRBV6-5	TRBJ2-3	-	TGTGCCAGCAGTTACTCGAGACGGCCGAGCACAGATACGCAGTATTTT	CASSYSRRPSTDTQYF
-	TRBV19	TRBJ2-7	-	TGTGCCAGCTCTATCAGGGATGCCTACGAGCAGTACTTC	CASSIRDAYEQYF
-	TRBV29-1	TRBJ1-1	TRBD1	TGCAGCGTTGAACCACAGGGGGTCGGCACTGAAGCTTTCTTT	CSVEPQGVGTEAFF
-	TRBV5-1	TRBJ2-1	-	TGCGCCAGCAGCTTGGCGCAGGGAGACGAGCAGTTCTTC	CASSLAQGDEQFF
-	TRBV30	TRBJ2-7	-	TGTGCCTGGTCACCAACAGACATGTACGAGCAGTACTTC	CAWSPTDMYEQYF
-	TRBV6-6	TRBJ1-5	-	TGTGCCAGCAGTTACTCTAGGACAGGCAATCAGCCCCAGCATTTT	CASSYSRTGNQPQHF
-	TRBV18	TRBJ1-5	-	TGTGCCAGCTCACCAGGGGATGGTCAGCCCCAGCATTTT	CASSPGDGQPQHF
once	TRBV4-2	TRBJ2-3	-	TGTGCCAGCAGCCTCACTCGGCAAGATACGCAGTATTTT	CASSLTRQDTQYF
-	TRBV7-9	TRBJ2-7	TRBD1	TGTGCCAGCAGCTCGACAGGGATCTCCTACGAGCAGTACTTC	CASSSTGISYEQYF
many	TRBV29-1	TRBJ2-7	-	TGCAGCGTTGTCTTAGGGACGGAGACCTACGAGCAGTACTTC	CSVVLGTETYEQYF
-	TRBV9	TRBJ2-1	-	TGTGCCAGCAGCCTGGTCGGGAGTTCCTACAATGAGCAGTTCTTC	CASSLVGSSYNEQFF
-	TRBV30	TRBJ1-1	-	TGTGCCTCGCGAGTCGGCGGGGACACTGAAGCTTTCTTT	CASRVGGDTEAFF
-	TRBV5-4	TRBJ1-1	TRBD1	TGTGCCAGCAGTCTAAAGACAGGGGCCAACACTGAAGCTTTCTTT	CASSLKTGANTEAFF
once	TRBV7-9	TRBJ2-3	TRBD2	TGTGCCAGCAGCTCAACCAGACCGGGACTAGCGGGACACACAGATACGCAGTATTTT	CASSSTRPGLAGHTDTQYF
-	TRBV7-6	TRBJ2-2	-	TGTGCCAGCAGCTTAGCGCGTACCGGGGAGCTGTTTTTT	CASSLARTGELFF
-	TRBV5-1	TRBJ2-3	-	TGCGCCAGCAGCTTGGAGGCATTAAGCACAGATACGCAGTATTTT	CASSLEALSTDTQYF
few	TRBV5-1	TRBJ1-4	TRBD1	TGCGCCAGCAGCTTGGGCGGACAGGGTTACGAAAAACTGTTTTTT	CASSLGGQGYEKLFF
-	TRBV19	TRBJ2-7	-	TGTGCCAGTAGTATGGATTTAGAGTCTGGAGAGCAGTACTTC	CASSMDLESGEQYF
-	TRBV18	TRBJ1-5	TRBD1	TGTGCCAGCTCGCCGACAGGGGATAATCAGCCCCAGCATTTT	CASSPTGDNQPQHF
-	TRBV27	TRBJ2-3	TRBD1	TGTGCCAGCAGTAAAGGACAGGGGGTAGCAGGGGAGACAGATACGCAGTATTTT	CASSKGQGVAGETDTQYF
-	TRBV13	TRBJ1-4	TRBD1	TGTGCCAGCAGCGTCAGGACAGGGTGGGGTGAAAAACTGTTTTTT	CASSVRTGWGEKLFF
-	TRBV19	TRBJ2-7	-	TGTGCCACGGGGGTATCCTACGAGCAGTACTTC	CATGVSYEQYF
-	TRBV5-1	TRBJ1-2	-	TGCGCCAGCAGCCTGGGTGGGGGGCGCGATAACTATGGCTACACCTTC	CASSLGGGRDNYGYTF
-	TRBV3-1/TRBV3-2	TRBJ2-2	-	TGTGCCAGCAGCCAAGAACGTCGCCTCTCGACCACCGGGGAGCTGTTTTTT	CASSQERRLSTTGELFF